The 8 T cell receptor beta chains given below trace back to one sample, sequenced in a study of cytomegalovirus exposure and HLA in healthy donors. PCR primers comprised 60 Vbeta and 13 Jbeta primers. Assay used: immunoSEQ multiplex PCR; TCRdb lists only in-frame clones, some missing. The data hold around 120,000 clones, with roughly 80% observed a single time. Sequenced input: PBMCs. These TCRs come from a boy younger than 18 in good health and CMV-seronegative.

The genes are TRBV30 and TRBJ2-7, with TRBD1 matching over 10 bases. The CDR3 sequence is 14 residues long. Germline V gives CDR1 GTSNPN, CDR2 SVGIG (reference sequence). V lost 2 bases, J lost 2 bases, and 3 bases stayed unmatched. CDR3 nucleotides: TGTGCCTGGAGTCTAGGACAGGGGGCCTACGAGCAGTACTTC. Translating it yields CAWSLGQGAYEQYF.

This clone was observed a few times. The chain combines TRBV10-3 with TRBJ1-1; unclear D gene. The CDR3 totals 14 residues. With 4 bases removed from V and 0 bases from J, the gap between germline ends came to 9 bases. The V gene's germline CDR1 is ENHRY and CDR2 SYGVKD. CDR3 coding DNA: TGTGCCATCAGTGGCCCGGGGATGAACACTGAAGCTTTCTTT. Its protein product is CAISGPGMNTEAFF.

The chain joins TRBV19 to TRBJ2-2, with TRBD1 matching 8 bases. The CDR3 is made up of 14 amino acids. The J segment lost 7 bases and the V segment lost 10 bases, leaving 11 bases of the junction unmatched. Germline CDR1 is LNHDA and CDR2 is SQIVND (reference sequence). The CDR3 region is CATTGQARGGELFF. CDR3 DNA sequence: TGTGCCACCACGGGACAGGCCAGGGGCGGGGAGCTGTTTTTT.

This chain links TRBV6-6 with TRBJ1-5, with D possibly TRBD1 on 6 matching bases. Deletions cut 2 bases from V and 7 bases from J, with 12 bases between. Germline V gene sequence: CDR1 MNHNY, CDR2 SVGAGI (reference sequence). CDR3 length: 14 amino acids. DNA for the CDR3: TGTGCCAGCAGTTACGAGGGGGTTGGACAGCCCCAGCATTTT. Its translation is CASSYEGVGQPQHF.

This clone was picked up one time. The chain employs TRBV7-9 and TRBJ1-5; 7 bases agree with TRBD1. The CDR3 spans 14 residues. V shed 2 bases and J 6 bases; nucleotides not matched to a gene: 4. From germline, CDR1 is SEHNR and CDR2 FQNEAQ (reference sequence). CDR3 bases: TGTGCCAGCAGCTTAACAGGGGTTGGTCAGCCCCAGCATTTT. Its translation is CASSLTGVGQPQHF.

The rearrangement links TRBV27 to TRBJ1-4, with a possible D match to TRBD1 (5 bases). Germline V lookup: CDR1 MNHEY, CDR2 SMNVEV (reference sequence). Trimming took off 3 bases at V and 8 bases at J, with 13 bases between the two ends. This CDR3 is 14 amino acids long. CDR3 nucleotide sequence: TGTGCCAGCAGTTTTAGGGCAGGGCGAGAAAAACTGTTTTTT. Its protein is CASSFRAGREKLFF.

This clone was seen a few times. V usage is TRBV10-1 and J usage is TRBJ1-1; a possible D gene is TRBD1 (6 bases). V was pared by 7 bases and J by 2 bases, with 8 bases between. CDR3 length: 12 residues. The V gene's germline CDR1 is WNHNN and CDR2 SYGVQD (reference sequence). CDR3 loop: CASKGVNTEAFF. As DNA, the CDR3 is TGCGCCAGCAAGGGGGTTAACACTGAAGCTTTCTTT.

As concerns this clone: Other DNA sequences in this specimen translate into the identical CDR3. The V gene is TRBV5-1, the J gene TRBJ2-1; D gene unclear. Germline CDR1 is SGHRS and CDR2 is YFSETQ. Trimming pared 0 bases from V and 0 bases from J, leaving 7 bases between. The CDR3 is 15 amino acids. CDR3 protein: CASSLVVDSYNEQFF. CDR3 coding DNA: TGCGCCAGCAGCTTGGTAGTTGACTCCTACAATGAGCAGTTCTTC.